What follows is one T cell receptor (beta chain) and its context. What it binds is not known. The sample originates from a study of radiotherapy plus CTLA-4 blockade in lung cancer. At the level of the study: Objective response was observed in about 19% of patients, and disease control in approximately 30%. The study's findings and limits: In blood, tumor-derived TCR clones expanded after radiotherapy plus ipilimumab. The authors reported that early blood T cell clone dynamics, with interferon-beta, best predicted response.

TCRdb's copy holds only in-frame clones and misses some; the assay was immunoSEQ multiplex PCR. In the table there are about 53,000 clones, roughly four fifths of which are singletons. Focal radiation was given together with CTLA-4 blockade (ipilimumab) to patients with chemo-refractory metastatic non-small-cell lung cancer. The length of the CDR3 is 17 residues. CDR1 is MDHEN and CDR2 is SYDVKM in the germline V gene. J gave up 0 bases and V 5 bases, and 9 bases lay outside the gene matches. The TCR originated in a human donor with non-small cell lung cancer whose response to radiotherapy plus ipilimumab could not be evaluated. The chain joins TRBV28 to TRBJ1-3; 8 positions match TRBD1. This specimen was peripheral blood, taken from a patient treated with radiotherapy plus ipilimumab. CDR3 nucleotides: TGTGCCAGCAGTCCTTACAGGGGGAAAAGCTCTGGAAACACCATATATTTT. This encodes CASSPYRGKSSGNTIYF. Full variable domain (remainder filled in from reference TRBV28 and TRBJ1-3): DVKVTQSSRYLVKRTGEKVFLECVQDMDHENMFWYRQDPGLGLRLIYFSYDVKMKEKGDIPEGYSVSREKKERFSLILESASTNQTSMYLCASSPYRGKSSGNTIYFGEGSWLTVV.